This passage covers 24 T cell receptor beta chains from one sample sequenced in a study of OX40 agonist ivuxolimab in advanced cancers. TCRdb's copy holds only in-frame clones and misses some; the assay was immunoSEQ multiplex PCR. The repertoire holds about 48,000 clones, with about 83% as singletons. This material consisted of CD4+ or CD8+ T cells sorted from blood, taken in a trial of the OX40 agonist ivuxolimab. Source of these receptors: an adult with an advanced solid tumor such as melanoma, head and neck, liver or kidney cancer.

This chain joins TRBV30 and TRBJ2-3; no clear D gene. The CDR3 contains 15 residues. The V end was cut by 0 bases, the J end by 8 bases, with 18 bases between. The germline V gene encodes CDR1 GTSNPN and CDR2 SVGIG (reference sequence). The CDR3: CAWSVRLGSPGTQYF. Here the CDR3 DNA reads TGTGCCTGGAGTGTAAGGCTAGGCAGCCCGGGTACGCAGTATTTT.

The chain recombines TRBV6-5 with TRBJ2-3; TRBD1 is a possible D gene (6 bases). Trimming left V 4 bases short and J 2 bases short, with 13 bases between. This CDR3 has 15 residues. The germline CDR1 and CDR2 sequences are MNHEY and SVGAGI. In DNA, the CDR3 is TGTGCCAGCAGTTTAGACAGGCCAAACACAGATACGCAGTATTTT. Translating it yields CASSLDRPNTDTQYF.

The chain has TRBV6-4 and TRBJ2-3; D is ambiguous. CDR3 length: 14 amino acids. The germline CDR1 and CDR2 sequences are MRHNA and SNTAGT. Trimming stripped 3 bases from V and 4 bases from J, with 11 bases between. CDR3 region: CASSEEVASDTQYF. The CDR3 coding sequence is TGTGCCAGCAGTGAAGAGGTAGCTTCAGATACGCAGTATTTT.

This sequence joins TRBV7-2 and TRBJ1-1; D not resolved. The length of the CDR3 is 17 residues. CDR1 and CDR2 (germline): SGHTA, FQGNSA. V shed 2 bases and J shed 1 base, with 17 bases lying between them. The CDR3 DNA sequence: TGTGCCAGCAGCTTACGAATCTTGGTAGGTGCGAACACTGAAGCTTTCTTT. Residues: CASSLRILVGANTEAFF.

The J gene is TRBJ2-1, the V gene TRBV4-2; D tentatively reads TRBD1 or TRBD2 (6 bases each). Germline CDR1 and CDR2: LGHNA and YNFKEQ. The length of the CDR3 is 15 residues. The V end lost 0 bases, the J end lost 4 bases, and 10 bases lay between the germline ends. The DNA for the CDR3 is TGTGCCAGCAGCCAAGAAACGGGGGCGTACAATGAGCAGTTCTTC. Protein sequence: CASSQETGAYNEQFF.

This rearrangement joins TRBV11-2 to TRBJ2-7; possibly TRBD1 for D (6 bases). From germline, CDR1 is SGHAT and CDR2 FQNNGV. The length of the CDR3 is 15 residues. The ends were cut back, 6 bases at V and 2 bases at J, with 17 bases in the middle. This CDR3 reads CASSPGALLPYEQYF. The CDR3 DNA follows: TGTGCCAGCAGTCCAGGGGCACTACTCCCCTACGAGCAGTACTTC.

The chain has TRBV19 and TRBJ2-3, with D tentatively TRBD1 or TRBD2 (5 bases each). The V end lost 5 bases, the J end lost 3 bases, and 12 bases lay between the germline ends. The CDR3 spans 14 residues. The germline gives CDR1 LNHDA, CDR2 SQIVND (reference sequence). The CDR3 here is CASSPRDLTDTQYF. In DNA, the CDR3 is TGTGCCAGTAGTCCCCGGGACCTTACAGATACGCAGTATTTT.

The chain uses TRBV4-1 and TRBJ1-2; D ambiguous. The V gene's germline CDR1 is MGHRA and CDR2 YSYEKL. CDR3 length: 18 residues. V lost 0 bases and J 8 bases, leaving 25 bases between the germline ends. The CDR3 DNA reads TGCGCCAGCAGCCAAGATCTCGGATTCGGAGGGCCCTCAAAGGGCTACACCTTC. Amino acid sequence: CASSQDLGFGGPSKGYTF.

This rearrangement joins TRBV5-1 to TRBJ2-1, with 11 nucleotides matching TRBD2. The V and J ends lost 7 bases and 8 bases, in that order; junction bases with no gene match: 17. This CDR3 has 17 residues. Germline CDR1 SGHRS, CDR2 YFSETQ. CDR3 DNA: TGCGCCAGCCGCTATTCCTTAGTAGCGGGGGGGCGTCATGAGCAGTTCTTC. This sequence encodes CASRYSLVAGGRHEQFF.

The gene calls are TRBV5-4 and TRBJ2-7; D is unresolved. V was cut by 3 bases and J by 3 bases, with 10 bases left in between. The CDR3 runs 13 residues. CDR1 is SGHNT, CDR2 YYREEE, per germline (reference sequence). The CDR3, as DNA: TGTGCCAGCAGCTATCGTTGGGGCTACGAGCAGTACTTC. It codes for CASSYRWGYEQYF.

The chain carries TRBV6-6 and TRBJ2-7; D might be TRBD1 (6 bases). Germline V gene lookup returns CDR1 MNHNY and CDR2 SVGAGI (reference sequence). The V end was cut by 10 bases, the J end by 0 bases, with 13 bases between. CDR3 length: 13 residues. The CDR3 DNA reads TGTGCCACAGCGAGGGGGAACTCCTACGAGCAGTACTTC. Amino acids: CATARGNSYEQYF.

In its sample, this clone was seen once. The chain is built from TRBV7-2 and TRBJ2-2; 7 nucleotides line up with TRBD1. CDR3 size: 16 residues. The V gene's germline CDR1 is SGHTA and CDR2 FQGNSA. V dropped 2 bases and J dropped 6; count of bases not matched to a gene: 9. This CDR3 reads CASSLSGTAVPGELFF. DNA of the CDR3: TGTGCCAGCAGCTTATCCGGGACAGCGGTCCCCGGGGAGCTGTTTTTT.

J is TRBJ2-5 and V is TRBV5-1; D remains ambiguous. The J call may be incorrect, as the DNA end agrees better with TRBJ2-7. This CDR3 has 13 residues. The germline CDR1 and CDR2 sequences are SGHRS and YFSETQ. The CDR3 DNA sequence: TGCGCCAGCAGCCTCACCTCCCCCTACGAGCAGTACTTC. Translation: CASSLTSPYEQYF.

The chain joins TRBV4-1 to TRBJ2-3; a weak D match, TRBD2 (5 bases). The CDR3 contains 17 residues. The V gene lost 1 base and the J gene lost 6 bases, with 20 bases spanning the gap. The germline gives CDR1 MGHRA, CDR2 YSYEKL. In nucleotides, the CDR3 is TGCGCCAGCAGCCAAGCCCGGGCCCACCTTCGCGGGGATACGCAGTATTTT. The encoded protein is CASSQARAHLRGDTQYF.

The CDR3 sequence is CASSFRTGFGDTQYF. CDR3 coding DNA: TGCGCCAGCAGCTTCAGGACAGGGTTTGGAGATACGCAGTATTTT. The J gene is TRBJ2-3, the V gene TRBV5-1; 8 nucleotides agree with TRBD1. The V segment lost 2 bases and the J segment 5 bases; nucleotides outside the gene matches: 7. This CDR3 has 15 residues. CDR1 is SGHRS and CDR2 is YFSETQ in the germline V gene.

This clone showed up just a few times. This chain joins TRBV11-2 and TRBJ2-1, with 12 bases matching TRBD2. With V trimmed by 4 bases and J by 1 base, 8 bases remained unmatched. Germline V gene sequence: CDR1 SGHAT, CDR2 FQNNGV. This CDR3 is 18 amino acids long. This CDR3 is CASSSLAGGPGSYNEQFF. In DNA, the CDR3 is TGTGCCAGCAGCTCCCTAGCGGGGGGGCCGGGGTCCTACAATGAGCAGTTCTTC. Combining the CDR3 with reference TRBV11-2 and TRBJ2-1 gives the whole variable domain EAGVAQSPRYKIIEKRQSVAFWCNPISGHATLYWYQQILGQGPKLLIQFQNNGVVDDSQLPKDRFSAERLKGVDSTLKIQPAKLEDSAVYLCASSSLAGGPGSYNEQFFGPGTRLTVL.

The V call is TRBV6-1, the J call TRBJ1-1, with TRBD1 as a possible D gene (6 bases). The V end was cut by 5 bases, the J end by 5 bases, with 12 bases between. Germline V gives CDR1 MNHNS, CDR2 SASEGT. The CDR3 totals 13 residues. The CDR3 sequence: CASSLQGETEAFF. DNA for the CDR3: TGTGCCAGCAGTCTACAGGGCGAAACTGAAGCTTTCTTT.

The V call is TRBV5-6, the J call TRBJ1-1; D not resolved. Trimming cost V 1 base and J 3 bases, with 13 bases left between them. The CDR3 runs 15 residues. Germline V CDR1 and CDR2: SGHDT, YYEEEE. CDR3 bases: TGTGCCAGCAGCTTGCAAAGGGAGATAGACACTGAAGCTTTCTTT. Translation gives CASSLQREIDTEAFF.

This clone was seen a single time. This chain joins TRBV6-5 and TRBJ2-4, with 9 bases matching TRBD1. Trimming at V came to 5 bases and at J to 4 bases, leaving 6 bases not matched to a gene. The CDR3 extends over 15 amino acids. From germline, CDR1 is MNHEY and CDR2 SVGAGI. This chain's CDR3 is CASSVEGTGKNIQYF. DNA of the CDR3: TGTGCCAGCAGTGTAGAAGGGACAGGGAAAAACATTCAGTACTTC.

CDR3 coding DNA: TGCGCCAGCAGTGAAGGGACTAGCGGGGATGATACGCAGTATTTT. Its translation is CASSEGTSGDDTQYF. This chain uses TRBV10-1 with TRBJ2-3, with 13 positions matching TRBD2. Germline V gene data show CDR1 as WNHNN and CDR2 as SYGVQD (reference sequence). The J segment lost 6 bases and the V segment lost 3 bases, leaving 3 bases of the junction unmatched. The CDR3 is made up of 15 amino acids.

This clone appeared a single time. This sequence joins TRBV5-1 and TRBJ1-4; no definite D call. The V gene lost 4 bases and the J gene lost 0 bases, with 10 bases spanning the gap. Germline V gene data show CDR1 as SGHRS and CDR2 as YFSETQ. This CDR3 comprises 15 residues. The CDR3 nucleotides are TGCGCCAGCAGCCCCTTTGGAGCAACTAATGAAAAACTGTTTTTT. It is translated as CASSPFGATNEKLFF.

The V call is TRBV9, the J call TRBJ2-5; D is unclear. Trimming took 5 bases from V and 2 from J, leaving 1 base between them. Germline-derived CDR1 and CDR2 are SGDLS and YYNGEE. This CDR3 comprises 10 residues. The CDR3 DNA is TGTGCCAGCAGGCAAGAGACCCAGTACTTC. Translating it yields CASRQETQYF.

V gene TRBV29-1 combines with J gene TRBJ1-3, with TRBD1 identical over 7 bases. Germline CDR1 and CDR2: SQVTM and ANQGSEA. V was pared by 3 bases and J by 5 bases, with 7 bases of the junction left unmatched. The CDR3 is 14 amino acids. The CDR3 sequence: CSVEVGTERNTIYF. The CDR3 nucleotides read TGCAGCGTTGAGGTGGGGACAGAACGAAACACCATATATTTT.

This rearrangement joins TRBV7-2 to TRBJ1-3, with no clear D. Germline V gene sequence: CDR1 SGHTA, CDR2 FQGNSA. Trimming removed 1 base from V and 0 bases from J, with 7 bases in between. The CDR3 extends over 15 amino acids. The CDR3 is CASSLDTVSGNTIYF. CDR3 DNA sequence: TGTGCCAGCAGCTTAGATACGGTCTCTGGAAACACCATATATTTT.